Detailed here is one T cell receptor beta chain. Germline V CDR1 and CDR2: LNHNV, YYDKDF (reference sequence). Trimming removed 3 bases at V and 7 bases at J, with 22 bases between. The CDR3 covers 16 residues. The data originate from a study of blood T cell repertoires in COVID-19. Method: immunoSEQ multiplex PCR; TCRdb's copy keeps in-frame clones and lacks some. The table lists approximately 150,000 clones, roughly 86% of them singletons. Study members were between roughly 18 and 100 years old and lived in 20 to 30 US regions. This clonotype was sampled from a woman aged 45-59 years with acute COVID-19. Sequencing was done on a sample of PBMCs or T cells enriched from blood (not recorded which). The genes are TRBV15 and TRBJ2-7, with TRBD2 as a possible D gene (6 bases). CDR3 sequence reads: CATSSPWASALGEQYF. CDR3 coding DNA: TGTGCCACCAGCAGCCCTTGGGCTAGCGCCTTGGGGGAGCAGTACTTC.